This T cell receptor (beta chain) was captured by sequencing in a study of blood T cell repertoires in COVID-19. Overall study context: Specimens from acute and convalescent COVID-19 originated in the United States, Italy and Spain. PBMCs, B-cell-depleted T cells, or T cells were the source of the cDNA or gDNA that made up the material.

As originally analysed: Quantification of nucleated cells was approximated via reference gene primer amplification. Profiling relied on immunoSEQ multiplex PCR, and the TCRdb table lists in-frame clones only, not all of them. V and J calls and clone size are as listed in that table; D and trimming were resolved from the DNA. The repertoire holds 250,000 to 300,000 clones, with about 87% as singletons. V dropped 2 bases and J dropped 5 bases, with 9 bases sitting between them. The CDR3 contains 13 residues. Germline CDR1 is MNHEY and CDR2 is SVGAGI. On this clone: The sample carries other DNA sequences with the same CDR3.

The sequenced sample consisted of peripheral blood. V gene TRBV6-5 combines with J gene TRBJ2-5; a possible D gene is TRBD2 (5 bases). The sequence came from a woman in her forties with acute or convalescent COVID-19. The CDR3 loop is CASSYGGGETQYF. CDR3 DNA: TGTGCCAGCAGTTACGGCGGCGGGGAGACCCAGTACTTC.